Below, 5 T cell receptor beta chains from the same sample are listed, as sequenced in a study of blood T cell repertoires in COVID-19. The repertoire was sequenced with immunoSEQ multiplex PCR; TCRdb's copy has only in-frame clones and lacks some. Here the sample spans around 230,000 clones, 70% to 90% being singletons. The sample taken for sequencing was peripheral blood. The receptors were gathered from a man aged 45-65 years with COVID-19, enrolled during active disease.

This clone was detected only once. This rearrangement joins TRBV11-2 to TRBJ2-7; D may be TRBD1 (6 bases). CDR3 length equals 13 residues. V shed 5 bases and J shed 3 bases, with 11 bases lying between them. Germline values: CDR1 SGHAT, CDR2 FQNNGV. The CDR3 is CASSPRQDYEQYF. As DNA, the CDR3 is TGTGCCAGCAGCCCTCGACAGGACTACGAGCAGTACTTC.

This chain uses TRBV23-1 with TRBJ2-7, with 10 nucleotides matching TRBD1. TRBV23-1 is recorded as an ORF, its role being uncertain. The CDR3 has 21 residues. V was pared by 2 bases and J by 0 bases, with 19 bases of the junction left unmatched. The CDR3 sequence is CASSQRTGGLLPHPLSYEQYF. The CDR3 bases are TGCGCCAGCAGTCAACGGACAGGGGGTCTCCTACCCCACCCACTCTCCTACGAGCAGTACTTC.

This chain connects TRBV9 to TRBJ2-1; D call uncertain. Germline CDR1 reads SGDLS; CDR2 reads YYNGEE. The CDR3 covers 16 residues. Trimming shortened V by 0 bases and J by 1 base, and 11 bases separated the two germline ends. The CDR3 sequence: CASSVDPTGSYNEQFF. The DNA of the CDR3 is TGTGCCAGCAGCGTAGATCCCACGGGTTCCTACAATGAGCAGTTCTTC.

V gene TRBV18 combines with J gene TRBJ1-5; D possibly corresponds to TRBD1 (5 bases). V was trimmed by 3 bases and J by 2 bases, leaving 11 bases between them. Germline V gene lookup returns CDR1 KGHSH and CDR2 LQKENI. The CDR3 covers 15 residues. The DNA for the CDR3 is TGTGCCAGCTCACCTCTCCGGGGGGGCAATCAGCCCCAGCATTTT. Amino acid sequence: CASSPLRGGNQPQHF.

The CDR3 DNA follows: TGTGCCTGGAGTCCCCGGGATCTGGTCCGAGGTGGCTACACCTTC. Protein: CAWSPRDLVRGGYTF. This chain connects TRBV30 to TRBJ1-2; D remains unclear. Trimming stripped 2 bases from V and 7 bases from J, with 20 bases between. Germline V gene data show CDR1 as GTSNPN and CDR2 as SVGIG (reference sequence). The CDR3 covers 15 residues.